This TCR beta chain emerged from a study of T-cell memory formation after mild COVID-19 (dated by TCRdb to the early 2020s). For context, the study as a whole: TCR sequence clusters from the two donors were found to be largely donor specific. Two young, previously healthy adult volunteers made up the cohort, one male and one female. Longitudinal TCRalpha and TCRbeta repertoire sequencing tracked T-cell clones expanding and contracting after mild COVID-19 in a couple of donors. What the work shows at the level of the full study, not this receptor alone: Clones contracting from day 15 to 85 had balanced CD4/CD8 phenotypes, while a second wave expanding from day 15 to 37 was biased towards CD4+. Contracting CD4+ clones were found mainly in CM and EM memory subsets, while CD8+ clones were enriched in EMRA. The study included only a couple of mild cases, and larger cohorts that include severe cases with pre-infection samples were judged to be necessary. Some responding clones were detected in pre-infection memory, suggesting pre-existing cross-reactive memory T cells joined the SARS-CoV-2 response. The second-wave clones that peaked on day 37 were not confirmed to be SARS-CoV-2 specific.

Trimming removed 0 bases from V and 4 bases from J, leaving 5 bases between the germline ends. The CDR3 runs 13 residues from the cysteine to the phenylalanine. The retained sequence is limited to the CDR3, 39 bases, with the frame set at the first base. CDR1 is given as MNHNY and CDR2 as SVGAGI, both from the germline V gene (reference sequence). Regarding this clonotype: No cognate antigen has been identified for it. Nothing much larger sits one base from this clone, and base qualities are not available.

Ficoll-Paque density gradient centrifugation was the method used to isolate PBMCs. Sequencing instrument: Illumina NovaSeq 6000. Using 5'RACE with constant-segment primers, TCRalpha and TCRbeta cDNA libraries were constructed, with sample barcodes and unique molecular identifiers added in the process. Trizol reagent was used to extract RNA from every sample. The libraries were amplified in two PCR steps, and the second step added a second sample barcode and Illumina TruSeq adapters. Libraries were sequenced on an Illumina NovaSeq with 2 x 150 bp paired-end reads. The source study handled its data this way. Demultiplexing of reads and collapsing into UMI-guided consensus sequences were performed with migec v1.2.7. Using mixcr v2.1.11, UMI consensuses were aligned to TRA and TRB V and J templates and then assembled into clonotypes. A clonotype was counted as expanded or contracted only when both edgeR and NoisET called the clonotype significant, with the noise models trained on biological replicates. edgeR calls used a false discovery rate-adjusted p below 0.01 and a log2 fold-change threshold of 1. As an exploratory analysis of dynamics, max-normalized trajectories of the 1000 most abundant clonotypes were examined by PCA with hierarchical clustering. Separately sequenced CD4+ and CD8+ repertoires were used to assign the CD4 or CD8 phenotype of responding clones. TCRdb itself trimmed the public reads at Q25 with fastp, ran MiXCR and retained productive beta chains. CDR3 protein duplicates are merged, each entry listing the most common genes and DNA. The V and J calls, along with clone size, are taken from TCRdb and not from the paper's own processing. The sample table contains a few hundred thousand distinct CDR3 sequences; only one count was recorded for roughly 17% of them. The ten largest account for approximately 23% of the sample.

The sequencing input was PBMCs or a T cell subset sorted from them (not recorded which). The receptor comes from a man younger than 30 who had mild COVID-19 (a few samples of this study predate the infection). The sample titles of this study are shuffled in the database, so cell type and time point are left out; the donor was told from shared clones. The chain couples TRBV6-6 to TRBJ2-3; the D segment cannot be called with confidence. The CDR3 has the sequence CASSYSGADTQYF. The DNA sequence reads TGTGCCAGCAGTTACTCGGGTGCAGATACGCAGTATTTT.